What follows are 15 T cell receptor beta chains derived from one specimen sequenced in a study of blood T cell repertoires in COVID-19. Generated by immunoSEQ multiplex PCR, the TCRdb table keeps only in-frame clones and is missing some. The data contain some 250,000 clones, 75% to 90% of them singletons. Sequencing was done on a sample of peripheral blood. The receptors here all came from a young woman who had recovered from COVID-19.

This rearrangement joins TRBV4-2 to TRBJ1-2, with D perhaps TRBD1 (6 bases). Germline CDR1 is LGHNA and CDR2 is YNFKEQ. V dropped 2 bases and J dropped 2 bases, with 21 bases sitting between them. The CDR3 has 18 residues. This CDR3 is CASSQPIFSRDKNYGYTF. CDR3 in DNA: TGTGCCAGCAGCCAACCCATCTTTTCTCGGGACAAAAACTATGGCTACACCTTC.

This clone was detected only a few times. The chain recombines TRBV13 with TRBJ1-5; D remains ambiguous. From germline, CDR1 is PRHDT and CDR2 FYEKMQ (reference sequence). Trimming cost V 5 bases and J 1 base, with 12 bases left between them. The CDR3 consists of 15 residues. The CDR3 nucleotides are TGTGCCAGCAGCCGTCGGGGAGCAAGCAATCAGCCCCAGCATTTT. It translates to CASSRRGASNQPQHF.

This clone showed up just once. The chain employs TRBV6-5 and TRBJ1-4; weak D call: TRBD1 (6 bases). From germline, CDR1 is MNHEY and CDR2 SVGAGI. The V end was cut by 2 bases, the J end by 5 bases, with 9 bases between. This CDR3 comprises 14 residues. CDR3 bases: TGTGCCAGCAGTTACCAGGGGCGGAATGAAAAACTGTTTTTT. It codes for CASSYQGRNEKLFF.

Here the CDR3 DNA reads TGCGCCAGCAGCTTGGTTCTGCAGGCTACCGAGCAGTACTTC. Translating gives CASSLVLQATEQYF. The rearrangement joins TRBV5-1 to TRBJ2-7, with D unclear. The length of the CDR3 is 14 residues. Trimming shortened V by 0 bases and J by 6 bases, and 13 bases separated the two germline ends. Germline V CDR1 and CDR2: SGHRS, YFSETQ.

The V and J genes are TRBV7-2 and TRBJ2-7; possible D gene TRBD2, 5 bases. The CDR3 consists of 13 residues. Germline CDR1 reads SGHTA; CDR2 reads FQGNSA. Trimming removed 2 bases at V and 3 bases at J, with 8 bases between. DNA for the CDR3: TGTGCCAGCAGCTTAAATCGGGACTACGAGCAGTACTTC. It specifies CASSLNRDYEQYF.

The J gene is TRBJ1-1, the V gene TRBV7-3; possible D gene TRBD1, 6 bases. The V gene lost 2 bases and the J gene lost 0 bases, with 13 bases spanning the gap. Germline CDR1 and CDR2: SGHTA and FQGTGA. The CDR3 runs 16 residues. The CDR3 nucleotides read TGTGCCAGCAGCTTAGGGTCTACAGGGCTGAACACTGAAGCTTTCTTT. This sequence encodes CASSLGSTGLNTEAFF.

V and J are TRBV6-6 and TRBJ1-2; unclear D gene. This CDR3 spans 12 amino acids. Trimming removed 0 bases from V and 5 bases from J, with 4 bases in between. From germline, CDR1 is MNHNY and CDR2 SVGAGI (reference sequence). CDR3 loop: CASSYSPYGYTF. In nucleotides, the CDR3 is TGTGCCAGCAGTTACTCCCCATATGGCTACACCTTC.

The rearrangement joins TRBV13 to TRBJ2-7, with 9 nucleotides matching TRBD2. CDR3 size: 16 residues. V lost 10 bases to trimming and J lost 0 bases; unmatched junction nucleotides: 13. CDR1 PRHDT and CDR2 FYEKMQ come from the germline V gene (reference sequence). The DNA of the CDR3 is TGTGCCACCAGGGCATCGAGCGGGGGGCCCTCCTACGAGCAGTACTTC. Its translation is CATRASSGGPSYEQYF.

This clone appeared once. The J gene is TRBJ2-1, the V gene TRBV4-1, with 16 bases lining up with TRBD2. CDR3 length: 17 amino acids. Germline trimming cut 3 bases from V and 3 bases from J; bases unmatched to any gene: 2. Germline loops: CDR1 MGHRA, CDR2 YSYEKL. For the CDR3, the DNA is TGCGCCAGCAGCCAGGGACTAGCGGGGGGGCTCTACAATGAGCAGTTCTTC. The encoded protein is CASSQGLAGGLYNEQFF.

This clone was seen only once. The rearrangement links TRBV12-3 or TRBV12-4 to TRBJ2-7, with TRBD1 matching over 7 bases. CDR3 size: 13 residues. The junction had 5 bases not matched to a gene; V was cut back by 5 bases and J by 4 bases. The CDR3: CASSVGTAYEQYF. CDR3 nucleotide sequence: TGTGCCAGCAGTGTCGGGACAGCATACGAGCAGTACTTC.

V is TRBV6-5 and J is TRBJ1-2; 8 positions agree with TRBD1. This CDR3 has 15 amino acids. The germline CDR1 and CDR2 sequences are MNHEY and SVGAGI. With 1 base clipped from V and 5 bases from J, the junction kept 6 bases outside the gene matches. The chain's CDR3 is CASSYLTGGEYGYTF. CDR3 DNA sequence: TGTGCCAGCAGTTACTTAACAGGGGGGGAGTATGGCTACACCTTC.

This clone turned up a few times. This rearrangement joins TRBV5-4 to TRBJ2-7; possibly TRBD2 for D (5 bases). V was shortened by 0 bases and J by 1 base, with 5 bases between the two germline ends. CDR3 length: 13 residues. CDR1 is SGHNT and CDR2 is YYREEE in the germline V gene (reference sequence). The CDR3 DNA follows: TGTGCCAGCAGCTTGGCGGGGTCCTACGAGCAGTACTTC. Amino acid sequence: CASSLAGSYEQYF.

This rearrangement joins TRBV30 to TRBJ1-1, with 10 positions matching TRBD1. CDR3 size: 22 residues. Trimming cost V 0 bases and J 10 bases; bases outside gene matches: 32. Per the germline V gene, CDR1 is GTSNPN and CDR2 is SVGIG (reference sequence). Written as DNA, the CDR3 is TGTGCCTGGAGTGTCTCTATACCCACCCCAAAGCTCCGGGACAGGGGTCTGGGGTTAGCTTTCTTT. Residues: CAWSVSIPTPKLRDRGLGLAFF. The full variable domain, completed using reference TRBV30 and TRBJ1-1, is SQTIHQWPATLVQPVGSPLSLECTVEGTSNPNLYWYRQAAGRGLQLLFYSVGIGQISSEVPQNLSASRPQDRQFILSSKKLLLSDSGFYLCAWSVSIPTPKLRDRGLGLAFFGQGTRLTVV.

In this sample, this clone turned up once. The CDR3 nucleotides read TGTGCCAGCAGCACCACTAGCGGGGCCGCAATGGAGACCCAGTACTTC. Its translation is CASSTTSGAAMETQYF. The chain has TRBV2 and TRBJ2-5; 10 bases match TRBD2. CDR3 length equals 16 residues. Trimming removed 6 bases from V and 5 bases from J; junction bases left unmatched: 12. Germline-derived CDR1 and CDR2 are SNHLY and FYNNEI. Full variable domain (rest looked up from reference TRBV2 and TRBJ2-5): EPEVTQTPSHQVTQMGQEVILRCVPISNHLYFYWYRQILGQKVEFLVSFYNNEISEKSEIFDDQFSVERPDGSNFTLKIRSTKLEDSAMYFCASSTTSGAAMETQYFGPGTRLLVL.

In the case of this clone: Other DNA sequences of this sample code for an identical CDR3. V and J are TRBV5-1 and TRBJ2-7; the match to TRBD2 covers 8 bases. The V gene end was trimmed by 0 bases and the J gene end by 3 bases; junction bases not matched to a gene: 5. This CDR3 has 15 amino acids. The germline V gene encodes CDR1 SGHRS and CDR2 YFSETQ. The CDR3: CASSLAGTSYYEQYF. As DNA, the CDR3 is TGCGCCAGCAGCTTGGCCGGGACTAGTTACTACGAGCAGTACTTC.